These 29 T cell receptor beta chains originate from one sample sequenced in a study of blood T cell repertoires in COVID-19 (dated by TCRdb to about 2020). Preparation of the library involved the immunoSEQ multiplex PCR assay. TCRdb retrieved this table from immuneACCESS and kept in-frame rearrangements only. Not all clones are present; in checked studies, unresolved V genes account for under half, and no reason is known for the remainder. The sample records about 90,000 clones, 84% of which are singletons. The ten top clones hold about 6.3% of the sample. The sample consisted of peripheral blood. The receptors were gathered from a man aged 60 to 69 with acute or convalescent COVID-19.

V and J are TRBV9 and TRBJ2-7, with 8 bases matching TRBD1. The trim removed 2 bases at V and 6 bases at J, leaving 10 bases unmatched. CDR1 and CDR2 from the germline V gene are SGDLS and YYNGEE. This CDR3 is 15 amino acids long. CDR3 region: CASSVQGALGSEQYF. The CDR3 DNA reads TGTGCCAGCAGCGTGCAGGGGGCCCTGGGTTCCGAGCAGTACTTC.

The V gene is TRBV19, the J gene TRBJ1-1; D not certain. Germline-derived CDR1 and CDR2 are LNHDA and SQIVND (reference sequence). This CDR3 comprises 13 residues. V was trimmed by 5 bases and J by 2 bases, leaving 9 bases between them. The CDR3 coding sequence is TGTGCCAGTAGTCTGACAAAAAACACTGAAGCTTTCTTT. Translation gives CASSLTKNTEAFF.

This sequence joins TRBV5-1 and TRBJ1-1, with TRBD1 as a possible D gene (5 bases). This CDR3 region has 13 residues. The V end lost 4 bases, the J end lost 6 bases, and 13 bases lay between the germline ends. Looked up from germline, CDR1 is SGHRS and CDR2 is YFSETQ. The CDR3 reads CASSPYEQAEAFF. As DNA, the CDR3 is TGCGCCAGCAGCCCTTACGAACAGGCTGAAGCTTTCTTT.

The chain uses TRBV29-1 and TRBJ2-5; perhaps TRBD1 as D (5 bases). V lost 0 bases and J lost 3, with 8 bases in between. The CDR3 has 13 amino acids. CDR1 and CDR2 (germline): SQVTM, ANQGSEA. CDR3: CSVEDSREETQYF. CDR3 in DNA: TGCAGCGTTGAAGATTCCAGGGAAGAGACCCAGTACTTC.

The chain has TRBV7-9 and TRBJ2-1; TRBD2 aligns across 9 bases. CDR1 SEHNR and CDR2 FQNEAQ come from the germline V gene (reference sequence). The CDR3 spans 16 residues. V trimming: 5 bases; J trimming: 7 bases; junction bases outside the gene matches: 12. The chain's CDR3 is CASSPSGLAGTNEQFF. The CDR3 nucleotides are TGTGCCAGCAGCCCCAGCGGGCTAGCGGGGACGAATGAGCAGTTCTTC. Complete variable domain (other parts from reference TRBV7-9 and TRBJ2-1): DTGVSQNPRHKITKRGQNVTFRCDPISEHNRLYWYRQTLGQGPEFLTYFQNEAQLEKSRLLSDRFSAERPKGSFSTLEIQRTEQGDSAMYLCASSPSGLAGTNEQFFGPGTRLTVL.

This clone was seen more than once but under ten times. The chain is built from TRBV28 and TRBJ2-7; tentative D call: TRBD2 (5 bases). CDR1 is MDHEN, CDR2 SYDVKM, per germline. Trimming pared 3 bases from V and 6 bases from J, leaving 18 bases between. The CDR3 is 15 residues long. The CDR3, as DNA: TGTGCCAGCAGTTTCCCGTCTCATGAGGGCGGCGAGCAGTACTTC. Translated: CASSFPSHEGGEQYF.

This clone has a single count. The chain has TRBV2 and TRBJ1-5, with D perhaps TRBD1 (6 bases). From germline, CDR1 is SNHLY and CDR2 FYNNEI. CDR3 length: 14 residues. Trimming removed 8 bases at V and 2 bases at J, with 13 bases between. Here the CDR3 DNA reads TGTGCCAGCGCGGGGGGCTTGGGCAATCAGCCCCAGCATTTT. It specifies CASAGGLGNQPQHF.

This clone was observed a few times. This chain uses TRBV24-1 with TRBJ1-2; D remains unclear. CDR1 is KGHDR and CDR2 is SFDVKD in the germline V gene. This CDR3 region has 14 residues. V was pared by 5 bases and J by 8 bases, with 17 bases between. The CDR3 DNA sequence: TGTGCCACCAGTGCCACGGGCGGGGAGTACGGCTACACCTTC. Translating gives CATSATGGEYGYTF.

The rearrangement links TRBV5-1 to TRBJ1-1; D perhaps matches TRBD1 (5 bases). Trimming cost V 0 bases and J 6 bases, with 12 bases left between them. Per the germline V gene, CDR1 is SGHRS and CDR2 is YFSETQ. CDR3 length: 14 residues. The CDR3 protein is CASSLGWGEAEAFF. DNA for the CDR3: TGCGCCAGCAGCTTGGGATGGGGGGAGGCTGAAGCTTTCTTT.

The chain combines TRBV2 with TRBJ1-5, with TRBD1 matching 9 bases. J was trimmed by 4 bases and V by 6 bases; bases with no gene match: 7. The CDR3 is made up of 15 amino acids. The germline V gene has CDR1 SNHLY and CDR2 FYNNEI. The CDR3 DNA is TGTGCCAGCAGCGAGAGTGGACAGGGGAATCAGCCCCAGCATTTT. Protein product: CASSESGQGNQPQHF.

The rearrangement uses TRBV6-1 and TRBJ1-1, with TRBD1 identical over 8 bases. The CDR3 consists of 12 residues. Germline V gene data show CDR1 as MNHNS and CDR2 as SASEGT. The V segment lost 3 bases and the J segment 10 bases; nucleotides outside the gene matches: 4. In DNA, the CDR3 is TGTGCCAGCAGTGAGGACAGGGCTCGAGCTTTCTTT. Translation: CASSEDRARAFF.

In DNA form, the CDR3 reads TGCGCCAGCAGTGTCGTTAATAGCAATCAGCCCCAGCATTTT. Residues: CASSVVNSNQPQHF. This chain connects TRBV10-2 to TRBJ1-5; D is undetermined. Germline values: CDR1 WSHSY, CDR2 SAAADI. The CDR3 has 14 residues. Deletions cut 4 bases from V and 0 bases from J, with 7 bases between.

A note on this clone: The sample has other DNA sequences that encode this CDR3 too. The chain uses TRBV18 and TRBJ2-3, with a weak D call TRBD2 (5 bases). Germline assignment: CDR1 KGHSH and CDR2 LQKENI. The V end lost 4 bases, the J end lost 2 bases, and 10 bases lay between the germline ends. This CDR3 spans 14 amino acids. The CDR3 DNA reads TGTGCCAGCTCACGAGGGCAGGACACAGATACGCAGTATTTT. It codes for CASSRGQDTDTQYF.

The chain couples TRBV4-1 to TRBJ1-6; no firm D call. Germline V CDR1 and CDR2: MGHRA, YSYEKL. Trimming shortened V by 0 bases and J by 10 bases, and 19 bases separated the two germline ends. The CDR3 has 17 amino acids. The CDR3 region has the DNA TGCGCCAGCAGCCAAGAGGCGGCCAGGCGGGTAGGCTCACCCCTCCACTTT. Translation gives CASSQEAARRVGSPLHF.

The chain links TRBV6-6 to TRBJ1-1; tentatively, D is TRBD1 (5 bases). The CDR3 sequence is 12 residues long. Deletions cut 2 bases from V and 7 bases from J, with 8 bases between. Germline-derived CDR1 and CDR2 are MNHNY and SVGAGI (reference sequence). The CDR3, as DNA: TGTGCCAGCAGTTACCAGGGTGGTGAAGCTTTCTTT. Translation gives CASSYQGGEAFF.

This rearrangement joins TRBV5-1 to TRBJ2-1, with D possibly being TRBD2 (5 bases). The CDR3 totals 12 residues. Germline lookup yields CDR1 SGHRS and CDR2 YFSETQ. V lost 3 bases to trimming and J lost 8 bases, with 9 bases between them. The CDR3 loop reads CASSWEFDEQFF. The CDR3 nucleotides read TGCGCCAGCAGCTGGGAGTTCGATGAGCAGTTCTTC.

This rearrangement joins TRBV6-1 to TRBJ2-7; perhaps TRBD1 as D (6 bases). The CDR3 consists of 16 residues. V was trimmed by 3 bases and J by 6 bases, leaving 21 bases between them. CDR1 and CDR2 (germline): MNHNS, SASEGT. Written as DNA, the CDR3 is TGTGCCAGCAGTGATCAGTCCCAAAGGGGGAACGCCGAGCAGTACTTC. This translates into CASSDQSQRGNAEQYF.

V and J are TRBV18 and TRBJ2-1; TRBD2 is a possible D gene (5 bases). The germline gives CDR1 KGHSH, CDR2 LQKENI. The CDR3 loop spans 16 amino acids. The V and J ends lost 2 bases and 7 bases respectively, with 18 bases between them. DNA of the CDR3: TGTGCCAGCTCACCAAGGAATTTCCCCCCGGGGAATGAGCAGTTCTTC. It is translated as CASSPRNFPPGNEQFF.

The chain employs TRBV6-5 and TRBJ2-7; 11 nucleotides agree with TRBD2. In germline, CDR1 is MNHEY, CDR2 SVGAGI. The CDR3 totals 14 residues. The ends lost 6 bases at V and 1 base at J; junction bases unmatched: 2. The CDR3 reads CASRRTSGSYEQYF. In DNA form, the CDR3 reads TGTGCCAGCAGGAGGACTAGCGGGTCCTACGAGCAGTACTTC.

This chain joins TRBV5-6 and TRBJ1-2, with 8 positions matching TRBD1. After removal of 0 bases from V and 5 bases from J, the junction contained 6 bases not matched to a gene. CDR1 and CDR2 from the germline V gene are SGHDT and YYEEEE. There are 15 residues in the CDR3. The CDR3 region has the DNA TGTGCCAGCAGCTTGGGACAGGGGAATTGGTATGGCTACACCTTC. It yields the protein CASSLGQGNWYGYTF.

CDR3 nucleotides: TGTGCCAGCAGCTTTGGGACAGGGGGCGACGAGCAGTACTTC. As protein: CASSFGTGGDEQYF. The chain is built from TRBV7-8 and TRBJ2-7, with 12 bases that match TRBD1. Losses at the gene ends were 3 bases for V and 5 bases for J; bases not matched to a gene: 2. Germline V gives CDR1 SGHVS, CDR2 FQNEAQ. This CDR3 is 14 amino acids long.

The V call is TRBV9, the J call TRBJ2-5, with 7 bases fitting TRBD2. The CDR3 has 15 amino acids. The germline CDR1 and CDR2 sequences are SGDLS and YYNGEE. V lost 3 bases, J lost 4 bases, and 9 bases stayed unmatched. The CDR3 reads CASSEGGDLSETQYF. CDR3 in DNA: TGTGCCAGCAGCGAGGGAGGGGACCTATCAGAGACCCAGTACTTC.

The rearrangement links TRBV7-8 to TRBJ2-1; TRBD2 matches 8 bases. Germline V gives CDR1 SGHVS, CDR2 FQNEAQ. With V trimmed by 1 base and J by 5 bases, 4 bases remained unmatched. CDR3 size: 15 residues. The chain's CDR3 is CASSLGGGRHNEQFF. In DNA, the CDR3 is TGTGCCAGCAGCTTAGGCGGGGGGCGTCACAATGAGCAGTTCTTC.

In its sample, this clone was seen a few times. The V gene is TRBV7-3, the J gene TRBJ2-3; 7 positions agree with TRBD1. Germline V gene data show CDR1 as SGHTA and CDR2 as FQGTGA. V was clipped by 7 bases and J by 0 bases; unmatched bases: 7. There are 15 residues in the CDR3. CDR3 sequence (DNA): TGTGCCAGCACCTGGGACAGTGGAAGCACAGATACGCAGTATTTT. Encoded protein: CASTWDSGSTDTQYF.

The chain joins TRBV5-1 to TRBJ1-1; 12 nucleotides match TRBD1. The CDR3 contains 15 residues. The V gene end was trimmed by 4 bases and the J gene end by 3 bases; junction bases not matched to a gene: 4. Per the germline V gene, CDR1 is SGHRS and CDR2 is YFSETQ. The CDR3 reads CASSRGQGAHTEAFF. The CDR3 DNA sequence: TGCGCCAGCAGCAGGGGACAGGGGGCGCACACTGAAGCTTTCTTT.

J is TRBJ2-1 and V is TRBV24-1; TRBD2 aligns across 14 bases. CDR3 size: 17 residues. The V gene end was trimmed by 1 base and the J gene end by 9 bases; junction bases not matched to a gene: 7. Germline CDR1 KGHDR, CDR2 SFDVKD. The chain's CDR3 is CATSDLPGTSGGAEQFF. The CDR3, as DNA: TGTGCCACCAGTGATTTACCCGGGACTAGCGGGGGAGCTGAGCAGTTCTTC.

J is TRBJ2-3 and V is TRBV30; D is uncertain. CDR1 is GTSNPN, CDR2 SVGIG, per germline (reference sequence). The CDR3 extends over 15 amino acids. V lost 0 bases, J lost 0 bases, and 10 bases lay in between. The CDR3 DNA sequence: TGTGCCTGGAGTGTACTAAGCTGGAGCACAGATACGCAGTATTTT. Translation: CAWSVLSWSTDTQYF.

The CDR3 loop is CASSEYETGGHTGELFF. DNA of the CDR3: TGTGCCAGCAGTGAATACGAAACGGGGGGGCACACCGGGGAGCTGTTTTTT. The chain is built from TRBV25-1 and TRBJ2-2, with 8 bases aligning to TRBD2. Germline CDR1 and CDR2: MGHDK and SYGVNS. This CDR3 has 17 residues. Germline trimming cut 0 bases from V and 3 bases from J; bases unmatched to any gene: 6. The full variable domain, with the rest looked up from reference TRBV25-1 and TRBJ2-2, is EADIYQTPRYLVIGTGKKITLECSQTMGHDKMYWYQQDPGMELHLIHYSYGVNSTEKGDLSSESTVSRIRTEHFPLTLESARPSHTSQYLCASSEYETGGHTGELFFGEGSRLTVL.

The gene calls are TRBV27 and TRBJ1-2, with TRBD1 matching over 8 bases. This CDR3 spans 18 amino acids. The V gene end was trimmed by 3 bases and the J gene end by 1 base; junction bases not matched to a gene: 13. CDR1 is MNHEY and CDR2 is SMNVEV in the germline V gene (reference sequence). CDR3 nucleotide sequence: TGTGCCAGCAGTTTGGGAAGGGACAGGAAAAATTTTAACTATGGCTACACCTTC. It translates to CASSLGRDRKNFNYGYTF.